The 6 T cell receptor beta chains below were found in one sample sequenced in a study of T cell responses to AZD1222 COVID-19 vaccine. TCRdb keeps only in-frame clones here, not all; method: immunoSEQ multiplex PCR. The table records about 110,000 clones, approximately 89% of them present only once. This specimen consisted of peripheral blood, obtained on day 0 of MenACWY control vaccination. The origin of the receptors is an adult in good health.

The V gene is TRBV5-1, the J gene TRBJ1-1; possibly TRBD1 for D (5 bases). Trimming removed 1 base from V and 1 base from J, with 14 bases in between. Germline CDR1 and CDR2: SGHRS and YFSETQ. This CDR3 has 16 residues. The CDR3 reads CASSLSQGGWNTEAFF. The CDR3 DNA sequence: TGCGCCAGCAGCTTGTCGCAGGGCGGATGGAACACTGAAGCTTTCTTT.

The V call is TRBV12-3 or TRBV12-4, the J call TRBJ2-7, with 9 bases identical to TRBD1. CDR3 length: 13 amino acids. V trimming: 7 bases; J trimming: 5 bases; junction bases outside the gene matches: 6. The CDR3 reads CASTGTGKHEQYF. CDR3 in DNA: TGTGCCAGCACCGGGACAGGGAAGCACGAGCAGTACTTC.

The J gene is TRBJ2-5, the V gene TRBV29-1; D is possibly TRBD1 or TRBD2 (6 bases each). Trimming stripped 6 bases from V and 4 bases from J, with 15 bases between. This CDR3 is 13 amino acids long. Germline lookup yields CDR1 SQVTM and CDR2 ANQGSEA. CDR3 in amino acids: CSVGVGGAETQYF. Here the CDR3 DNA reads TGCAGCGTCGGGGTGGGGGGCGCAGAGACCCAGTACTTC.

This rearrangement joins TRBV30 to TRBJ1-3; the D is unclear. The ends were cut back, 6 bases at V and 0 bases at J, with 6 bases in the middle. The CDR3 sequence is 12 residues long. The germline CDR1 and CDR2 sequences are GTSNPN and SVGIG (reference sequence). The CDR3 loop reads CACVGSGNTIYF. The CDR3 nucleotides are TGTGCCTGCGTCGGCTCTGGAAACACCATATATTTT.

This clone appeared once. Germline and junction disagree at one end, which may indicate a read error. The rearrangement joins TRBV30 to TRBJ2-3; D might be TRBD2 (7 bases). This CDR3 spans 17 amino acids. The germline gives CDR1 GTSNPN, CDR2 SVGIG (reference sequence). The CDR3 sequence: CAWGVRLRGLGADTQYF. The DNA for the CDR3 is TGTGCCTGGGGTGTCCGACTGCGGGGGCTCGGGGCAGATACGCAGTATTTT.

V gene TRBV19 combines with J gene TRBJ1-2; D perhaps matches TRBD1 (6 bases). The CDR3 consists of 14 residues. V lost 6 bases to trimming and J lost 3 bases, with 14 bases between them. Germline CDR1 and CDR2: LNHDA and SQIVND (reference sequence). CDR3 region: CASSPLQGDYGYTF. CDR3 nucleotides: TGTGCCAGTAGCCCTCTACAGGGTGACTATGGCTACACCTTC.